This paragraph covers one TCR beta chain sequence. The antigen remains unidentified. Germline CDR1 reads SGHRS; CDR2 reads YFSETQ. The CDR3 runs 15 residues. Trimming took 2 bases from V and 4 from J; bases not matched to a gene: 7. 13 Jbeta primers and 60 Vbeta primers were used for the PCR. Sequencing was performed with immunoSEQ multiplex PCR; in TCRdb, only in-frame clones are kept and a portion is missing. The sample comprises about 71,000 clones, roughly 67% of which are singletons, and approximately 7.6% rests with the top ten. The donors gave bone marrow, and they were healthy. The data are from a study of cytomegalovirus exposure and HLA in healthy donors. Study findings and constraints: Later genetic work tied a missense DCLRE1C variant to beta-chain V and J trimming. The study had only CMV serostatus as immune exposure information.

The rearrangement uses TRBV5-1 and TRBJ2-7; 9 bases fit TRBD1. This TCR was sampled from a middle-aged man in good health and CMV-seropositive. Sequenced sample: PBMCs. CDR3 in amino acids: CASSFPDRGRYEQYF. The CDR3 DNA reads as TGCGCCAGCAGCTTTCCGGACAGGGGAAGGTACGAGCAGTACTTC. Using reference TRBV5-1 and TRBJ2-7 for the parts outside the CDR3, the full variable domain is KAGVTQTPRYLIKTRGQQVTLSCSPISGHRSVSWYQQTPGQGLQFLFEYFSETQRNKGNFPGRFSGRQFSNSRSEMNVSTLELGDSALYLCASSFPDRGRYEQYFGPGTRLTVT.